Detailed here is one TCR beta chain. The antigen it binds to is not known. A read error may be the cause here, since a much bigger clone is one base away. CDR1 is given as SNHLY and CDR2 as FYNNEI, both from the germline V gene. The CDR3 goes from the cysteine to the phenylalanine over 13 residues. Just CDR3 DNA is preserved here, 39 bases in frame from base 1. Preparation of the library involved RT-PCR. Instrument on record: Illumina MiSeq. The public reads were reanalyzed by TCRdb: fastp trimming at Q25, MiXCR alignment, in-frame beta chains only. Here each entry gathers all rows of one CDR3 protein and keeps the most common genes and DNA. Present in this sample are around 3,000 distinct CDR3 sequences, more than 7.5% of which were seen just once. The top ten clones comprise approximately 10% of the sample. This record belongs to a study of immune reconstitution after stem cell transplant in scleroderma (dated by TCRdb to 2016 to 2017).

Sample acquisition took place before or after autologous hematopoietic stem cell transplantation (not recorded which). This sequence uses TRBV2 and TRBJ2-7; TRBD1 aligns with 8 central bases. The receptor comes from a female donor with systemic sclerosis. The CDR3 protein sequence reads: CAGSGQGAYEQYF. The DNA reads TGTGCCGGCAGTGGGCAGGGGGCGTACGAGCAGTACTTC.